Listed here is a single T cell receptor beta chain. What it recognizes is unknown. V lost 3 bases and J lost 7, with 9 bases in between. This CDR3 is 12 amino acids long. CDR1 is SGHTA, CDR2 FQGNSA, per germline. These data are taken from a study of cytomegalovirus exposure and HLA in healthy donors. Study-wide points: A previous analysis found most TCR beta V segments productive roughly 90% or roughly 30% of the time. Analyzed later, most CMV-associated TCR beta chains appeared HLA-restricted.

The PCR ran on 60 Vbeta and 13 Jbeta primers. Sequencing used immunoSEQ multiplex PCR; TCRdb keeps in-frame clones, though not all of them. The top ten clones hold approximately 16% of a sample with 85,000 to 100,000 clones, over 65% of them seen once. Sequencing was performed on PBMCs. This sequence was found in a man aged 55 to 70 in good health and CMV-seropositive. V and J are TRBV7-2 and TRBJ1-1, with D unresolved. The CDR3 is CASSFIGGEAFF. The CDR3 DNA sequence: TGTGCCAGCAGCTTCATTGGCGGTGAAGCTTTCTTT.